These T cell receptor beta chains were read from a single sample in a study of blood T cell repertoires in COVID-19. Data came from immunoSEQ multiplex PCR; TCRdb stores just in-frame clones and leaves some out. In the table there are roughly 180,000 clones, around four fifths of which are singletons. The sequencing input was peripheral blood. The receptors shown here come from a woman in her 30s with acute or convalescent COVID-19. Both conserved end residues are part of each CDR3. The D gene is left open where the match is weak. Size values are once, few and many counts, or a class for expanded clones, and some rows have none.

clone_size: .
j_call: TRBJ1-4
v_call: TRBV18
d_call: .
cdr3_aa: CASSPRSALSATNEKLFF
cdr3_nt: TGTGCCAGCTCACCACGGAGCGCCCTGTCCGCAACTAATGAAAAACTGTTTTTT

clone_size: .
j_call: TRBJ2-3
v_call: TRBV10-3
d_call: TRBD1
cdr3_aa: CAIGTGGGPDTQYF
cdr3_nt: TGTGCCATCGGAACAGGGGGCGGCCCAGATACGCAGTATTTT

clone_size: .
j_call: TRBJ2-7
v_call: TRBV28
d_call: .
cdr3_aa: CASSLWGGVSYEQYF
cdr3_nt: TGTGCCAGCAGTTTATGGGGGGGAGTCTCCTACGAGCAGTACTTC

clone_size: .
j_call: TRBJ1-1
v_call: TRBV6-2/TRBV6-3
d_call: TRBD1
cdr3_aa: CASSIDRGPNTEAFF
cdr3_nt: TGTGCCAGCAGTATTGACAGGGGACCAAACACTGAAGCTTTCTTT

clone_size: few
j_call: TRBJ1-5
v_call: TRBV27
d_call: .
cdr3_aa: CASSFSGDKQPQHF
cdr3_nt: TGTGCCAGCAGTTTCTCAGGGGATAAACAGCCCCAGCATTTT

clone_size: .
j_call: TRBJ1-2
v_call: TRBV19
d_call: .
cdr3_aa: CAGLLVDGGLWDGYTF
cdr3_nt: TGTGCCGGGCTTCTGGTAGATGGGGGACTATGGGATGGCTACACCTTC

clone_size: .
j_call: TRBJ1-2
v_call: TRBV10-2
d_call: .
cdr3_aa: CASSGGPPRGYTF
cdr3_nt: TGCGCCAGCAGTGGGGGCCCCCCACGAGGCTACACCTTC

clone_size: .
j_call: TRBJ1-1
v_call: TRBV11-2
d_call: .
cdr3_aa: CASSLYTEAFF
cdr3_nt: TGTGCCAGCAGCCTTTACACTGAAGCTTTCTTT

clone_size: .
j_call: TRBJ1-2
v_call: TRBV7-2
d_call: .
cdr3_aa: CASSSLSQGPGYGYTF
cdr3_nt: TGTGCCAGCAGCTCCCTCAGCCAGGGGCCTGGTTACGGCTACACCTTC

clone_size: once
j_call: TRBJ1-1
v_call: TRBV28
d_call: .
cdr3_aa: CASSLSPNTEAFF
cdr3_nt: TGTGCCAGCAGTTTGAGTCCCAACACTGAAGCTTTCTTT